The 9 T cell receptor beta chains presented below share a single source sample, sequenced in a study of shared T cell receptors in the human thymus. Data came from immunoSEQ multiplex PCR; TCRdb stores just in-frame clones and leaves some out. The profile shows some 640,000 clones, about 89% of them singletons. These same records also appear under a second study, on human thymus T cells.

Sample: thymocytes. These receptors all stem from a boy under two years old with a congenital heart defect.

This chain links TRBV7-9 with TRBJ2-7; no clear D gene. Germline V gene data show CDR1 as SEHNR and CDR2 as FQNEAQ (reference sequence). The CDR3 totals 14 residues. V gave up 1 base and J gave up 1 base, with 8 bases separating them. The CDR3 nucleotides are TGTGCCAGCAGCTTAGGTAGCAGATCCTACGAGCAGTACTTC. Protein sequence: CASSLGSRSYEQYF.

This chain connects TRBV5-4 to TRBJ2-7; maybe TRBD1 (5 bases). The CDR3 spans 16 residues. In germline, CDR1 is SGHNT, CDR2 YYREEE (reference sequence). The V gene lost 1 base and the J gene lost 2 bases, with 16 bases spanning the gap. CDR3 in DNA: TGTGCCAGCAGCTTGAAGAAGGCCACAGGACCCTACGAGCAGTACTTC. This translates into CASSLKKATGPYEQYF.

This clone was seen a few times. CDR3 in DNA: TGTGCCAGTCACAGGGGGCCGCGTGAAAAACTGTTTTTT. Protein: CASHRGPREKLFF. The rearrangement links TRBV5-6 to TRBJ1-4; 9 bases are shared with TRBD1. The ends lost 8 bases at V and 7 bases at J; junction bases unmatched: 6. CDR1 is SGHDT and CDR2 is YYEEEE in the germline V gene. The CDR3 is 13 residues long. The full variable domain, with the rest looked up from reference TRBV5-6 and TRBJ1-4, is DAGVTQSPTHLIKTRGQQVTLRCSPKSGHDTVSWYQQALGQGPQFIFQYYEEEERQRGNFPDRFSGHQFPNYSSELNVNALLLGDSALYLCASHRGPREKLFFGSGTQLSVL.

The V and J genes are TRBV7-9 and TRBJ2-7; D ambiguous. Deletions cut 7 bases from V and 3 bases from J, with 19 bases between. The germline gives CDR1 SEHNR, CDR2 FQNEAQ (reference sequence). This CDR3 has 15 amino acids. The CDR3 bases are TGTGCCAGCATCCGCTACCTCAGGAAGATCTACGAGCAGTACTTC. Protein product: CASIRYLRKIYEQYF.

The CDR3: CASSPTVLSAGEGYEQYF. The CDR3 DNA reads as TGTGCCAGCAGCCCCACGGTTCTTTCTGCAGGGGAAGGCTACGAGCAGTACTTC. The rearrangement uses TRBV11-2 and TRBJ2-7; weak D call: TRBD1 (6 bases). V was pared by 5 bases and J by 3 bases, with 26 bases between. The CDR3 totals 18 residues. CDR1 and CDR2 (germline): SGHAT, FQNNGV.

The chain couples TRBV6-5 to TRBJ2-1; TRBD2 matches 8 bases. V shed 1 base and J 4 bases; nucleotides not matched to a gene: 6. This CDR3 spans 16 amino acids. Germline CDR1 is MNHEY and CDR2 is SVGAGI. CDR3 DNA sequence: TGTGCCAGCAGTTACTGGTCTCGGGGGGGGTACAATGAGCAGTTCTTC. This encodes CASSYWSRGGYNEQFF.

This sequence joins TRBV6-5 and TRBJ1-2; D ambiguous. Per the germline V gene, CDR1 is MNHEY and CDR2 is SVGAGI. Between the trimmed V and J ends, which lost 8 bases and 8 bases, there was a span of 12 bases. This CDR3 contains 11 residues. CDR3 nucleotide sequence: TGTGCCAGCCGATCGACGCGGGGCTACACCTTC. Translation gives CASRSTRGYTF.

The chain is built from TRBV4-3 and TRBJ2-1; TRBD2 matches at 8 bases. The CDR3 contains 16 residues. The trim removed 1 base at V and 0 bases at J, leaving 2 bases unmatched. Germline loops: CDR1 LGHNA, CDR2 YSLEER. The CDR3 loop is CASSQGSGSSYNEQFF. The CDR3 nucleotides are TGCGCCAGCAGCCAAGGGAGCGGGAGCTCCTACAATGAGCAGTTCTTC.

The CDR3 loop is CASSLDGTGAGTEQFF. The CDR3 nucleotides read TGCGCCAGCAGCTTGGATGGGACAGGGGCCGGGACTGAGCAGTTCTTC. The rearrangement links TRBV5-1 to TRBJ2-1; 10 positions match TRBD1. Germline V CDR1 and CDR2: SGHRS, YFSETQ. The V and J ends lost 0 bases and 9 bases, in that order; junction bases with no gene match: 9. The CDR3 runs 16 residues.